The 14 T cell receptor beta chains below were found in one sample sequenced in a study of OX40 agonist ivuxolimab in advanced cancers. Assay used: immunoSEQ multiplex PCR; TCRdb lists only in-frame clones, some missing. The table has 65,000 to 70,000 clones, around 90% seen once. The sequencing used CD4+ or CD8+ T cells sorted from blood, collected in a trial of the OX40 agonist ivuxolimab. Every receptor here comes from an adult with an advanced solid tumor such as melanoma, head and neck, liver or kidney cancer.

V and J are TRBV2 and TRBJ1-2; D ambiguous. CDR1 is SNHLY and CDR2 is FYNNEI in the germline V gene. Trimming shortened V by 5 bases and J by 1 base, and 17 bases separated the two germline ends. This CDR3 is 16 amino acids long. CDR3 amino acids: CASSYASGPSNYGYTF. CDR3 sequence (DNA): TGTGCCAGCAGTTATGCCTCAGGTCCTAGTAACTATGGCTACACCTTC.

The chain employs TRBV11-3 and TRBJ1-1; D uncertain. Germline V gene sequence: CDR1 SGHNT, CDR2 YENEEA. With 6 bases removed from V and 4 bases from J, the gap between germline ends came to 6 bases. The CDR3 consists of 11 residues. CDR3 sequence: CASRGFTEAFF. CDR3 DNA: TGTGCCAGCAGGGGGTTCACTGAAGCTTTCTTT.

The chain employs TRBV4-1 and TRBJ2-5; the D gene could be TRBD1 or TRBD2 (5 bases each). Germline V gives CDR1 MGHRA, CDR2 YSYEKL. Trimming left V 4 bases short and J 5 bases short, with 11 bases between. This CDR3 has 13 amino acids. The CDR3 sequence: CASSRDLRETQYF. The CDR3 coding sequence is TGCGCCAGCAGCCGGGACCTCAGGGAGACCCAGTACTTC.

The chain combines TRBV29-1 with TRBJ2-1; D is possibly TRBD1 (6 bases). Per germline, CDR1 SQVTM and CDR2 ANQGSEA. The V end was cut by 5 bases, the J end by 0 bases, with 14 bases between. The CDR3 has 15 residues. CDR3: CSVRVRTDSYNEQFF. CDR3 sequence (DNA): TGCAGCGTTAGGGTAAGGACAGACTCCTACAATGAGCAGTTCTTC.

The genes are TRBV6-1 and TRBJ2-2, with D maybe TRBD1 (5 bases). The CDR3 spans 13 residues. V dropped 6 bases and J dropped 5 bases, with 10 bases sitting between them. The germline gives CDR1 MNHNS, CDR2 SASEGT. The CDR3 DNA sequence: TGTGCCAGCAGACCTACAGGTACCGGGGAGCTGTTTTTT. The encoded protein is CASRPTGTGELFF.

The V and J genes are TRBV27 and TRBJ2-7; D is ambiguous. Germline assignment: CDR1 MNHEY and CDR2 SMNVEV (reference sequence). The CDR3 has 12 amino acids. V dropped 3 bases and J dropped 6 bases, with 9 bases sitting between them. The CDR3 protein is CASSFLGSEQYF. The CDR3 DNA is TGTGCCAGCAGTTTTCTAGGCTCCGAGCAGTACTTC.

This clone was seen once. The V gene is TRBV6-6, the J gene TRBJ1-2; the D gene is possibly TRBD1 (6 bases). The CDR3 is 15 amino acids. CDR1 is MNHNY, CDR2 SVGAGI, per germline (reference sequence). V gave up 2 bases and J gave up 4 bases, with 14 bases separating them. The CDR3 DNA is TGTGCCAGCAGTTACGGGGGGGCCGCCACCTATGGCTACACCTTC. Translated, it gives CASSYGGAATYGYTF.

This clone came up a few times. The V call is TRBV28, the J call TRBJ1-2, with 10 bases aligning to TRBD1. V was pared by 7 bases and J by 5 bases, with 10 bases of the junction left unmatched. Germline CDR1 MDHEN, CDR2 SYDVKM. The CDR3 has 15 residues. CDR3 loop: CASNHRQGAIYGYTF. CDR3 sequence (DNA): TGTGCCAGCAATCACCGACAGGGGGCGATTTATGGCTACACCTTC.

The chain recombines TRBV19 with TRBJ2-1, with D possibly TRBD1 on 5 matching bases. The ends were cut back, 7 bases at V and 4 bases at J, with 14 bases in the middle. This CDR3 is built from 14 residues. Germline V gives CDR1 LNHDA, CDR2 SQIVND (reference sequence). The CDR3 nucleotides read TGTGCCAGTACGGCCCCCGACAGATACAATGAGCAGTTCTTC. This encodes CASTAPDRYNEQFF.

The V call is TRBV10-3, the J call TRBJ2-1; no clear D gene. V gave up 3 bases and J gave up 9 bases, with 12 bases separating them. Germline CDR1 ENHRY, CDR2 SYGVKD. The CDR3 has 13 amino acids. The CDR3 loop is CAISDPPIGEQFF. The DNA of the CDR3 is TGTGCCATCAGTGACCCTCCTATAGGTGAGCAGTTCTTC.

This chain links TRBV27 with TRBJ2-7, with D possibly TRBD1 on 5 matching bases. The CDR3 consists of 15 residues. The germline V gene has CDR1 MNHEY and CDR2 SMNVEV (reference sequence). V was trimmed by 3 bases and J by 2 bases, leaving 14 bases between them. The CDR3 loop is CASSFNDSPTYEQYF. The CDR3 coding sequence is TGTGCCAGCAGTTTTAACGACAGTCCCACCTACGAGCAGTACTTC.

The chain is built from TRBV5-1 and TRBJ2-3, with 10 bases fitting TRBD2. The length of the CDR3 is 17 residues. J was trimmed by 4 bases and V by 2 bases; bases with no gene match: 10. Per the germline V gene, CDR1 is SGHRS and CDR2 is YFSETQ. DNA of the CDR3: TGCGCCAGCAGCTTCCCTAGCGGGAGAAGCAGCGCAGATACGCAGTATTTT. Amino acid sequence: CASSFPSGRSSADTQYF.

The chain carries TRBV7-2 and TRBJ1-5; TRBD1 aligns across 8 bases. Germline V CDR1 and CDR2: SGHTA, FQGNSA. This CDR3 comprises 15 residues. The J segment lost 9 bases and the V segment lost 2 bases, leaving 9 bases of the junction unmatched. The CDR3 DNA reads TGTGCCAGCAGCTTAAAACAGGGGGGCGTAGCGCCCCAGCATTTT. Residues: CASSLKQGGVAPQHF.

The rearrangement links TRBV19 to TRBJ1-2; D possibly corresponds to TRBD1 (6 bases). Germline CDR1 is LNHDA and CDR2 is SQIVND (reference sequence). This CDR3 region has 17 residues. Trimming removed 3 bases at V and 3 bases at J, with 20 bases between. CDR3: CASSIPPGRGTYYGYTF. CDR3 in DNA: TGTGCCAGTAGTATCCCCCCGGGCAGGGGCACCTACTATGGCTACACCTTC.